This entry describes one T cell receptor beta chain. Germline CDR1 SGHTA, CDR2 FQGNSA. This CDR3 contains 14 residues. V lost 5 bases to trimming and J lost 0 bases, with 7 bases between them. Repertoires were generated with immunoSEQ multiplex PCR, while TCRdb's copy carries only in-frame clones and drops some. The profile shows about 73,000 clones, roughly nine tenths of them singletons. The record originates from a study of control samples from healthy donors and cancer patients. The sample consisted of PBMCs. The chain combines TRBV7-2 with TRBJ1-4, with D hard to call. This clonotype was sampled from a man between 60 and 70 years old with lung cancer. CDR3 residues: CASSRDATNEKLFF. The CDR3 coding sequence is TGTGCCAGCAGCCGGGATGCAACTAATGAAAAACTGTTTTTT.